These T cell receptor beta chains were read from a single sample in a study of blood T cells in healthy people across ages. TCRdb reanalysed the 5' RACE reads using MiXCR and keeps one entry per CDR3 protein. The data contain hundreds of thousands of distinct CDR3 sequences, approximately 50% of them singletons. Sequenced material: blood. These receptors were taken from a man aged 60-69 years in good health. CDR3s leave out the opening cysteine and the closing phenylalanine or tryptophan. Fields, in order: J gene, clone size, V gene, CDR3 protein. Size is stated for part of the rows, as once, few or many counts, or as a class when the clone is expanded.

j_call: TRBJ2-7; clone_size: once; v_call: TRBV28; cdr3_aa: ASSAPGQSTYEQY
j_call: TRBJ2-6; clone_size: -; v_call: TRBV28; cdr3_aa: ASTPRGEGANVLT
j_call: TRBJ2-7; clone_size: -; v_call: TRBV6-2/TRBV6-3; cdr3_aa: ASRGRTGGSYEQY
j_call: TRBJ1-2; clone_size: -; v_call: TRBV3-1; cdr3_aa: ASSHRTGDHFYGYT
j_call: TRBJ2-2; clone_size: -; v_call: TRBV20-1; cdr3_aa: SARGGIGSVNTGELF
j_call: TRBJ2-7; clone_size: -; v_call: TRBV7-9; cdr3_aa: ASSLGNRPYEQY
j_call: TRBJ2-5; clone_size: -; v_call: TRBV11-2; cdr3_aa: ASSSRSGGAAQETQY
j_call: TRBJ2-5; clone_size: -; v_call: TRBV5-1; cdr3_aa: ASSRTGTWGETQY
j_call: TRBJ1-2; clone_size: many; v_call: TRBV6-1; cdr3_aa: ASSEAGFGGYT
j_call: TRBJ2-1; clone_size: many; v_call: TRBV2; cdr3_aa: ASSPREARAYNEQF
j_call: TRBJ2-7; clone_size: -; v_call: TRBV7-8; cdr3_aa: ASSLGQSGYEQY
j_call: TRBJ2-1; clone_size: -; v_call: TRBV10-2; cdr3_aa: ASRTSGGYYNEQF
j_call: TRBJ2-1; clone_size: -; v_call: TRBV9; cdr3_aa: ASSVASGNNEQF
j_call: TRBJ1-2; clone_size: -; v_call: TRBV4-2; cdr3_aa: ASSLRVDRNYGYT
j_call: TRBJ2-7; clone_size: -; v_call: TRBV29-1; cdr3_aa: SVGGGTGFGEQY
j_call: TRBJ2-5; clone_size: -; v_call: TRBV5-6; cdr3_aa: ASSLAGLGSLAGEETQY
j_call: TRBJ2-1; clone_size: -; v_call: TRBV20-1; cdr3_aa: SARGVKDRVLGGEQF
j_call: TRBJ2-3; clone_size: -; v_call: TRBV9; cdr3_aa: ASNAADREGDTQY
j_call: TRBJ2-3; clone_size: -; v_call: TRBV20-1; cdr3_aa: SASAPSRDPGDTQY
j_call: TRBJ2-3; clone_size: -; v_call: TRBV5-1; cdr3_aa: ASSPQGLAGADTQY
j_call: TRBJ2-1; clone_size: -; v_call: TRBV20-1; cdr3_aa: SARDLPGLAGNEQF
j_call: TRBJ1-2; clone_size: -; v_call: TRBV6-5; cdr3_aa: ASSYSTSLYGYT
j_call: TRBJ2-7; clone_size: -; v_call: TRBV28; cdr3_aa: ASSSPQTYEQY
j_call: TRBJ2-7; clone_size: -; v_call: TRBV28; cdr3_aa: ASSLGGIGYEQY
j_call: TRBJ1-6; clone_size: -; v_call: TRBV14; cdr3_aa: ASSPWTGDSPLH
j_call: TRBJ2-6; clone_size: few; v_call: TRBV29-1; cdr3_aa: SVTGDSGANVLT
j_call: TRBJ2-1; clone_size: -; v_call: TRBV27; cdr3_aa: ASSPQDRAYNEQF
j_call: -; clone_size: -; v_call: TRBV11-2; cdr3_aa: ASSLELAGSSYEQY
j_call: TRBJ2-3; clone_size: -; v_call: TRBV12-3/TRBV12-4; cdr3_aa: ASSLYRVSLLTDTQY
j_call: TRBJ2-3; clone_size: few; v_call: TRBV10-3; cdr3_aa: AIRDREDTQY
j_call: TRBJ2-3; clone_size: -; v_call: TRBV5-1; cdr3_aa: ASTQAQLTDTQY
j_call: TRBJ1-2; clone_size: -; v_call: TRBV7-9; cdr3_aa: ASSFGTVGYGYT
j_call: TRBJ1-4; clone_size: once; v_call: TRBV3-1; cdr3_aa: ASSQGPFNEKLF
j_call: TRBJ1-2; clone_size: once; v_call: TRBV5-1; cdr3_aa: ASSSGQGRGYT
j_call: TRBJ1-2; clone_size: -; v_call: TRBV4-1; cdr3_aa: ASSQASALYGYT
j_call: TRBJ2-3; clone_size: -; v_call: TRBV5-1; cdr3_aa: ASSWGDTQY
j_call: TRBJ2-7; clone_size: -; v_call: TRBV12-5; cdr3_aa: ASVPALKPYEQY
j_call: TRBJ2-7; clone_size: -; v_call: TRBV10-2; cdr3_aa: ATGDVSYEQY
j_call: TRBJ2-7; clone_size: -; v_call: TRBV4-1; cdr3_aa: ASSQVFTGVYEQY
j_call: TRBJ1-4; clone_size: once; v_call: TRBV4-1; cdr3_aa: ASSQGTGEAEKLF
j_call: TRBJ2-7; clone_size: -; v_call: TRBV27; cdr3_aa: ASSTRQGIVSYEQY
j_call: TRBJ1-1; clone_size: -; v_call: TRBV3-1; cdr3_aa: ASSQAGTTEAF
j_call: TRBJ1-2; clone_size: -; v_call: TRBV6-1; cdr3_aa: ASSEVGGYT
j_call: TRBJ1-2; clone_size: -; v_call: TRBV4-2; cdr3_aa: ASSQGSDSYGYT
j_call: TRBJ2-1; clone_size: -; v_call: TRBV9; cdr3_aa: ASSAMGGLAGGEQF
j_call: TRBJ2-4; clone_size: -; v_call: TRBV6-2/TRBV6-3; cdr3_aa: ASRDSGGSYEQN
j_call: TRBJ2-3; clone_size: -; v_call: TRBV15; cdr3_aa: ATSSQHRGPQY
j_call: TRBJ2-7; clone_size: -; v_call: TRBV10-3; cdr3_aa: ASGGGYEQY
j_call: TRBJ2-3; clone_size: -; v_call: TRBV5-1; cdr3_aa: ASPGTLDTDTQY
j_call: TRBJ2-7; clone_size: -; v_call: TRBV6-6; cdr3_aa: ASRLLAGNSYEQY
j_call: TRBJ1-2; clone_size: -; v_call: TRBV5-1; cdr3_aa: ASSLDGGQGYDYT
j_call: TRBJ2-2; clone_size: few; v_call: TRBV18; cdr3_aa: ASSPRQLNTGELF
j_call: TRBJ1-2; clone_size: -; v_call: TRBV29-1; cdr3_aa: SVDDGGKGYT
j_call: TRBJ2-7; clone_size: -; v_call: TRBV4-1; cdr3_aa: ASSPTGTSAYEQY